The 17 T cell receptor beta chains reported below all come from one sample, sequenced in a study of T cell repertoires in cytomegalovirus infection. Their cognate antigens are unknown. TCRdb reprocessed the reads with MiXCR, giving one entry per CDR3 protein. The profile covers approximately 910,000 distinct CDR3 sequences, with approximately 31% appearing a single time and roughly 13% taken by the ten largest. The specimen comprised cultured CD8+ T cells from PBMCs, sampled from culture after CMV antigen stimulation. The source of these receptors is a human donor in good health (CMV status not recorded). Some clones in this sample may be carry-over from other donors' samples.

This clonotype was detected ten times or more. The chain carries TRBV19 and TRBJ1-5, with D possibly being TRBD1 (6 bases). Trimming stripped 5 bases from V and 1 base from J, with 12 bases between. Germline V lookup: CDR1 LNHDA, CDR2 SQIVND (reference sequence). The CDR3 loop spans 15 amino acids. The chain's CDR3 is CASSRGTLSNQPQHF. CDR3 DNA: TGTGCCAGTAGTCGGGGGACACTCAGCAATCAGCCCCAGCATTTT.

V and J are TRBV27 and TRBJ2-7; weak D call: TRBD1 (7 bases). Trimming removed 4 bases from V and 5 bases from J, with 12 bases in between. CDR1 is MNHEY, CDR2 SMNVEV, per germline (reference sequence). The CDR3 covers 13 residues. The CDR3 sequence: CASSWQGGHEQYF. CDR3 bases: TGTGCCAGCAGTTGGCAGGGGGGCCACGAGCAGTACTTC.

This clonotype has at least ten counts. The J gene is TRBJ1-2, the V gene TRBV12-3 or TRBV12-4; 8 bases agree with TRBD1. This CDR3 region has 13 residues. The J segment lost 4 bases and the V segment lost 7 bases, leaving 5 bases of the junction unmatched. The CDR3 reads CASTSQGVYGYTF. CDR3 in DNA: TGTGCCAGCACCTCACAGGGGGTCTATGGCTACACCTTC.

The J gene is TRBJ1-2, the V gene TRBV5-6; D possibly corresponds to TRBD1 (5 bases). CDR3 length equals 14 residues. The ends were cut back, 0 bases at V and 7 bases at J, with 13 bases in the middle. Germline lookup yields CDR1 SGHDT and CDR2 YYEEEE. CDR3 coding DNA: TGTGCCAGCAGCTTGGGGGACCCTATGGGTGGCTACACCTTC. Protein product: CASSLGDPMGGYTF. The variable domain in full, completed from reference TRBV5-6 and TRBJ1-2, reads DAGVTQSPTHLIKTRGQQVTLRCSPKSGHDTVSWYQQALGQGPQFIFQYYEEEERQRGNFPDRFSGHQFPNYSSELNVNALLLGDSALYLCASSLGDPMGGYTFGSGTRLTVV.

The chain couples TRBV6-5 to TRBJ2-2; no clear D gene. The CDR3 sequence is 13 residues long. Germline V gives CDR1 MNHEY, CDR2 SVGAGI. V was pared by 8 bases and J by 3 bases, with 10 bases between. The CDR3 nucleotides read TGTGCCAGCTACTCGATCTACACCGGGGAGCTGTTTTTT. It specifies CASYSIYTGELFF.

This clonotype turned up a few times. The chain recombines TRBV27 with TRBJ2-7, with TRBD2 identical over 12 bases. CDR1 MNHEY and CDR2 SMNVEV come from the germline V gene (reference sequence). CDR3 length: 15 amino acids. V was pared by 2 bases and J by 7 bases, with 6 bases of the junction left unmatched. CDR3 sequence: CASSLKLAGGPEQYF. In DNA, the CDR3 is TGTGCCAGCAGTTTAAAACTAGCGGGGGGCCCGGAGCAGTACTTC.

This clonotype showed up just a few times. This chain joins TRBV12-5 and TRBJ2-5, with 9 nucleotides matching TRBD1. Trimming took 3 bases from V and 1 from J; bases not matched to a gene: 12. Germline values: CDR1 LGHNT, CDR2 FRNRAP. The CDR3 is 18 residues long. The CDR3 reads CASGFYLGDRDPQETQYF. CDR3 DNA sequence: TGTGCTAGTGGTTTCTATTTGGGGGACAGGGATCCCCAAGAGACCCAGTACTTC.

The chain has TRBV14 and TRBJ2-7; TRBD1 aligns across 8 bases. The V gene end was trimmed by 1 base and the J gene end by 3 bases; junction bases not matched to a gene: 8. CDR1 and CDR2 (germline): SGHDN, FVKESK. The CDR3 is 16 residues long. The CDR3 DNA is TGTGCCAGCAGCCAAGGCGTCGGGACAGGATACTACGAGCAGTACTTC. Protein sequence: CASSQGVGTGYYEQYF.

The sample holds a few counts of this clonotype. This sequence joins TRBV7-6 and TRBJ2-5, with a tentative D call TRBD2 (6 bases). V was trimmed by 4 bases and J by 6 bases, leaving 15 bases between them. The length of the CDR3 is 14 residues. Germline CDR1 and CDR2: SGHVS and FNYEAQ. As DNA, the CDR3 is TGTGCCAGCAGCTGGGGACTGGATAAGAAGACCCAGTACTTC. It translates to CASSWGLDKKTQYF.

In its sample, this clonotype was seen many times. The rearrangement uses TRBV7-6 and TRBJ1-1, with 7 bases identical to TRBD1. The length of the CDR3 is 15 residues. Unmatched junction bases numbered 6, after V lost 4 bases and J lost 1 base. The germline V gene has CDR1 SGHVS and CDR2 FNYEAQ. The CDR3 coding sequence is TGTGCCAGCAGCTCGAGGACAGGCCCGAACACTGAAGCTTTCTTT. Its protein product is CASSSRTGPNTEAFF.

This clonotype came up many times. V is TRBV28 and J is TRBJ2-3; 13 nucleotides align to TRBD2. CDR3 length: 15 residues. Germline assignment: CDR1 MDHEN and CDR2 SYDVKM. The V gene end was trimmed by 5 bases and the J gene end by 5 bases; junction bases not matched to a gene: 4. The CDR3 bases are TGTGCCAGCAGTCTTTGGACTAGCGGGGGAGATACGCAGTATTTT. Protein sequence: CASSLWTSGGDTQYF.

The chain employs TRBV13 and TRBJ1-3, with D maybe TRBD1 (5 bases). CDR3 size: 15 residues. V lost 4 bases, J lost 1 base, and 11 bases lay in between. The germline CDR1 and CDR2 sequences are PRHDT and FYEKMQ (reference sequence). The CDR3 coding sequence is TGTGCCAGCAGCTCCTGGGACGTTTCTGGAAACACCATATATTTT. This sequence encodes CASSSWDVSGNTIYF.

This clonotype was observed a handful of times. The CDR3 coding sequence is TGTGCCAGCAGTATCTATACGGGACTCTCTGGAAACACCATATATTTT. Amino acid sequence: CASSIYTGLSGNTIYF. This rearrangement joins TRBV28 to TRBJ1-3, with D maybe TRBD1 (5 bases). The CDR3 loop spans 16 amino acids. Deletions cut 5 bases from V and 0 bases from J, with 14 bases between. The germline gives CDR1 MDHEN, CDR2 SYDVKM.

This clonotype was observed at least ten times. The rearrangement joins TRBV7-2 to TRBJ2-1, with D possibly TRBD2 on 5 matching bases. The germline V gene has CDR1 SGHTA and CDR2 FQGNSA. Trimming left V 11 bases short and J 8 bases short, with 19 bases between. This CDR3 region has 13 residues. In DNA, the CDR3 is TGTGCCGACCGAGCCTACGGGAACGATGAGCAGTTCTTC. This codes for CADRAYGNDEQFF.

The DNA for the CDR3 is TGCGCCAGCAGCCAAGCCCCGGGGGGCGCATTGGATGGCTACACCTTC. As protein: CASSQAPGGALDGYTF. The gene calls are TRBV4-1 and TRBJ1-2; a possible D gene is TRBD1 (6 bases). Trimming took off 1 base at V and 6 bases at J, with 18 bases between the two ends. CDR3 length equals 16 residues. Germline V gives CDR1 MGHRA, CDR2 YSYEKL.

CDR3 residues: CASSQEGYRGGNREQFF. As DNA, the CDR3 is TGCGCCAGCAGCCAAGAGGGGTATCGGGGGGGCAATCGTGAGCAGTTCTTC. J is TRBJ2-1 and V is TRBV4-3, with 8 bases lining up with TRBD2. Germline values: CDR1 LGHNA, CDR2 YSLEER. This CDR3 region has 17 residues. J gave up 9 bases and V 0 bases, and 13 bases lay outside the gene matches.

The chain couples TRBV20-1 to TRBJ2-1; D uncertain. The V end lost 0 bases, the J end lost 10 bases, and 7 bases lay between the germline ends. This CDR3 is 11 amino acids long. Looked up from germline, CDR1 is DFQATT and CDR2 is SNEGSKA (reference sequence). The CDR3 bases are TGCAGTGCTAGAGATCGGCGGGAGCAGTTCTTC. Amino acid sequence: CSARDRREQFF.